A single sample gave rise to the 32 T cell receptor beta chains below, sequenced in a study of cytomegalovirus exposure and HLA in healthy donors. Primers included in the PCR were 60 Vbeta and 13 Jbeta primers. This table comes from immunoSEQ multiplex PCR, and its TCRdb copy is limited to in-frame clones, with some not included. The table has fewer than 80,000 clones, under 80% seen once. Sequences were obtained from PBMCs. These receptors were collected from a woman aged 25 to 39 in good health and CMV-seronegative.

In nucleotides, the CDR3 is TGTGCCAGTAGTATCCCGGGGGCTAATGAAAAACTGTTTTTT. Its protein product is CASSIPGANEKLFF. V gene TRBV19 combines with J gene TRBJ1-4, with D maybe TRBD1 (5 bases). Trimming removed 3 bases at V and 3 bases at J, with 8 bases between. The germline V gene has CDR1 LNHDA and CDR2 SQIVND (reference sequence). The CDR3 length is 14 residues.

In its sample, this clone was seen once. One end of the junction does not line up with germline, which may come from a read error. The J gene is TRBJ2-1, the V gene TRBV30, with 9 bases that match TRBD2. Germline-derived CDR1 and CDR2 are GTSNPN and SVGIG (reference sequence). This CDR3 spans 13 amino acids. CDR3 sequence (DNA): TGTGCCAGGGCGGGAGGGCCCTATAATGAGCAGTTCTTC. Amino acids: CARAGGPYNEQFF.

The V call is TRBV5-1, the J call TRBJ1-4; the match to TRBD1 covers 9 bases. This CDR3 contains 16 residues. CDR1 SGHRS and CDR2 YFSETQ come from the germline V gene. V shed 0 bases, J shed 6 bases, and the junction held 6 bases outside the gene matches. The CDR3 sequence: CASSLGLRDRDEKLFF. CDR3 in DNA: TGCGCCAGCAGCTTGGGATTGCGGGACAGGGATGAAAAACTGTTTTTT.

This rearrangement joins TRBV28 to TRBJ1-3; D unresolved. V gave up 5 bases and J gave up 4 bases, with 12 bases separating them. The CDR3 length is 14 residues. Germline values: CDR1 MDHEN, CDR2 SYDVKM. CDR3 region: CASSTPGGGNTIYF. CDR3 nucleotide sequence: TGTGCCAGCAGTACCCCGGGAGGCGGAAACACCATATATTTT.

The CDR3 coding sequence is TGCGCCAGCAGTGAGAGCAGGGGGGGCAATCAGCCCCAGCATTTT. This sequence encodes CASSESRGGNQPQHF. The V and J genes are TRBV10-2 and TRBJ1-5; 7 bases line up with TRBD1. The V and J ends lost 2 bases and 2 bases, in that order; junction bases with no gene match: 3. The germline CDR1 and CDR2 sequences are WSHSY and SAAADI. The CDR3 is made up of 15 amino acids.

The CDR3 DNA reads as TGTGCCAGCAGCTCCCGGGACAAGCCCTACGAGCAGTACGTC. It yields the protein CASSSRDKPYEQYV. V and J are TRBV7-9 and TRBJ2-7; D may be TRBD1 (6 bases). Germline values: CDR1 SEHNR, CDR2 FQNEAQ (reference sequence). The CDR3 is 14 amino acids. Trimming took off 4 bases at V and 2 bases at J, with 12 bases between the two ends.

V gene TRBV7-6 combines with J gene TRBJ2-3; D is ambiguous. CDR1 and CDR2 (germline): SGHVS, FNYEAQ. The CDR3 is 14 amino acids. The germline V and J ends were trimmed by 1 base and 4 bases, with 9 bases remaining between them. In DNA, the CDR3 is TGTGCCAGCAGCTTAGTGGGCCCCTCAGATACGCAGTATTTT. As protein: CASSLVGPSDTQYF.

This rearrangement joins TRBV7-9 to TRBJ1-2; 7 bases match TRBD1. CDR1 is SEHNR, CDR2 FQNEAQ, per germline (reference sequence). With 5 bases clipped from V and 3 bases from J, the junction kept 9 bases outside the gene matches. The CDR3 is 15 residues long. CDR3 sequence (DNA): TGTGCCAGCAGCCATAGACAGGGCGGAGACTATGGCTACACCTTC. It codes for CASSHRQGGDYGYTF.

The rearrangement uses TRBV5-5 and TRBJ2-3; a weak D match, TRBD2 (6 bases). CDR3 length: 15 amino acids. The V end lost 0 bases, the J end lost 6 bases, and 14 bases lay between the germline ends. Germline V gives CDR1 SGHKS, CDR2 YYEKEE (reference sequence). The CDR3 is CASSLDPLAWDTQYF. CDR3 nucleotides: TGTGCCAGCAGCTTGGACCCCCTAGCGTGGGATACGCAGTATTTT.

The CDR3 loop reads CASSPGVVGNSPLHF. CDR3 nucleotide sequence: TGTGCCAGCAGCCCGGGGGTGGTGGGGAATTCACCCCTCCACTTT. The gene calls are TRBV5-8 and TRBJ1-6; the D gene is possibly TRBD1 (5 bases). Trimming stripped 4 bases from V and 7 bases from J, with 15 bases between. This CDR3 region has 15 residues. The germline CDR1 and CDR2 sequences are SGHTS and YDEGEE.

The rearrangement joins TRBV29-1 to TRBJ2-7; weak D call: TRBD2 (6 bases). Germline CDR1 is SQVTM and CDR2 is ANQGSEA. The CDR3 runs to 13 residues. V dropped 7 bases and J dropped 3 bases, with 16 bases sitting between them. CDR3 DNA: TGCAGCGCCCGGGACGGGAGTCGCTACGAGCAGTACTTC. This gives the protein CSARDGSRYEQYF.

The chain is built from TRBV12-2 and TRBJ2-1; TRBD2, the table's D call, lacks a check against the DNA. TRBV12-2 is reported as a pseudogene. This CDR3 has 17 amino acids. This CDR3 is CASRPSGGAPVGCEQFF. In DNA, the CDR3 is TGTGCAAGTCGACCAAGTGGCGGGGCTCCGGTCGGTTGTGAGCAGTTCTTC.

The DNA for the CDR3 is TGCAGCGTGGACAGGCGACACACCGGGGAGCTGTTTTTT. Residues: CSVDRRHTGELFF. This chain connects TRBV29-1 to TRBJ2-2; 7 bases line up with TRBD1. The CDR3 runs 13 residues. The germline V gene encodes CDR1 SQVTM and CDR2 ANQGSEA. Trimming cost V 6 bases and J 3 bases; bases outside gene matches: 4.

V gene TRBV30 combines with J gene TRBJ1-3; TRBD1 matches 10 bases. This CDR3 is built from 15 residues. V dropped 2 bases and J dropped 2; count of bases not matched to a gene: 3. Germline values: CDR1 GTSNPN, CDR2 SVGIG (reference sequence). The CDR3 loop reads CAWSPDRGPGNTIYF. CDR3 sequence (DNA): TGTGCCTGGAGTCCCGACAGGGGGCCTGGAAACACCATATATTTT.

This chain links TRBV7-2 with TRBJ2-1; D not certain. This CDR3 has 13 residues. CDR1 SGHTA and CDR2 FQGNSA come from the germline V gene. V lost 1 base, J lost 5 bases, and 6 bases lay in between. The CDR3 sequence is CASSLDLNNEQFF. Written as DNA, the CDR3 is TGTGCCAGCAGCTTAGACCTAAACAATGAGCAGTTCTTC.

This sequence joins TRBV18 and TRBJ1-1; 11 bases map to TRBD1. This CDR3 contains 17 residues. Germline assignment: CDR1 KGHSH and CDR2 LQKENI. Trimming removed 2 bases from V and 4 bases from J; junction bases left unmatched: 9. This CDR3 is CASSPRTGGESSTEAFF. In nucleotides, the CDR3 is TGTGCCAGCTCACCAAGGACAGGGGGCGAGAGTTCCACTGAAGCTTTCTTT.

The J gene is TRBJ2-5, the V gene TRBV5-4; D is perhaps TRBD2 (6 bases). Germline V lookup: CDR1 SGHNT, CDR2 YYREEE (reference sequence). Trimming cost V 6 bases and J 3 bases, with 15 bases left between them. The CDR3 runs 14 residues. The CDR3 reads CASTIPGDEETQYF. The CDR3 DNA sequence: TGTGCCAGCACCATCCCGGGAGACGAAGAGACCCAGTACTTC.

V and J are TRBV5-1 and TRBJ2-7; 9 bases are shared with TRBD1. Germline V CDR1 and CDR2: SGHRS, YFSETQ. The V gene end was trimmed by 3 bases and the J gene end by 2 bases; junction bases not matched to a gene: 3. CDR3 length equals 14 residues. The CDR3 DNA sequence: TGCGCCAGCAGCTCGACAGGGGGAACCTACGAGCAGTACTTC. Amino acids: CASSSTGGTYEQYF.

The genes are TRBV7-2 and TRBJ2-5; 8 bases match TRBD1. The germline V gene encodes CDR1 SGHTA and CDR2 FQGNSA. This CDR3 spans 13 amino acids. V was pared by 3 bases and J by 8 bases, with 5 bases of the junction left unmatched. For the CDR3, the DNA is TGTGCCAGCAGCTTGGACAGGGATCCAACCCAGTACTTC. Translation: CASSLDRDPTQYF.

The chain couples TRBV7-2 to TRBJ2-1; D gene ambiguous. Germline V gene lookup returns CDR1 SGHTA and CDR2 FQGNSA. CDR3 length: 15 amino acids. With 5 bases removed from V and 0 bases from J, the gap between germline ends came to 11 bases. Here the CDR3 reads CASSRARSSYNEQFF. The CDR3 DNA follows: TGTGCCAGCAGCCGAGCGCGGAGCTCCTACAATGAGCAGTTCTTC.

This clone showed up just once. The V gene is TRBV7-2, the J gene TRBJ1-5; 8 nucleotides match TRBD1. CDR3 size: 16 residues. Trimming cost V 4 bases and J 2 bases; bases outside gene matches: 7. Germline CDR1 reads SGHTA; CDR2 reads FQGNSA. CDR3 nucleotide sequence: TGTGCCAGCAGCTCTCAGGGGGCCGTAGGCAATCAGCCCCAGCATTTT. Translating it yields CASSSQGAVGNQPQHF.

The chain carries TRBV28 and TRBJ2-5; 9 nucleotides line up with TRBD2. Germline lookup yields CDR1 MDHEN and CDR2 SYDVKM. V shed 3 bases and J 3 bases; nucleotides not matched to a gene: 8. The CDR3 totals 16 residues. For the CDR3, the DNA is TGTGCCAGCAGTTTCTCTCGGGCTAGCGGGAAAGAGACCCAGTACTTC. Protein: CASSFSRASGKETQYF.

V and J are TRBV2 and TRBJ2-6; 9 bases match TRBD1. The CDR3 length is 15 residues. Trimming removed 7 bases from V and 6 bases from J; junction bases left unmatched: 7. Germline CDR1 is SNHLY and CDR2 is FYNNEI. The CDR3 nucleotides read TGTGCCAGCACTCTAACAGGGGGCGCGGCCAACGTCCTGACTTTC. Translating gives CASTLTGGAANVLTF.

The chain employs TRBV7-2 and TRBJ2-2; 10 positions agree with TRBD1. Germline CDR1 SGHTA, CDR2 FQGNSA. The CDR3 is 13 amino acids. With 3 bases clipped from V and 12 bases from J, the junction kept 4 bases outside the gene matches. CDR3 protein: CASSFGTGVQLFF. DNA for the CDR3: TGTGCCAGCAGCTTCGGGACAGGGGTACAGCTGTTTTTT.

This clone was detected a few times. The V and J genes are TRBV4-3 and TRBJ2-4; 7 nucleotides align to TRBD1. This CDR3 contains 16 residues. Germline V gene data show CDR1 as LGHNA and CDR2 as YSLEER. V was pared by 3 bases and J by 2 bases, with 7 bases of the junction left unmatched. DNA for the CDR3: TGCGCCAGCAGCCAGGTGACAGGGTGGTCCAAAAACATTCAGTACTTC. Translation: CASSQVTGWSKNIQYF.

The CDR3 spells CASSPDSWGYTF. DNA for the CDR3: TGTGCCAGCAGCCCGGACAGCTGGGGCTACACCTTC. V is TRBV6-5 and J is TRBJ1-2; a weak D match, TRBD1 (6 bases). CDR3 length: 12 residues. Germline V gives CDR1 MNHEY, CDR2 SVGAGI. V lost 6 bases and J 8 bases, leaving 13 bases between the germline ends.

This chain connects TRBV7-9 to TRBJ2-6; a possible D gene is TRBD1 (5 bases). Germline V lookup: CDR1 SEHNR, CDR2 FQNEAQ (reference sequence). The CDR3 has 15 residues. V was shortened by 6 bases and J by 1 base, with 10 bases between the two germline ends. Here the CDR3 reads CASSHDSSGANVLTF. The DNA of the CDR3 is TGTGCCAGCAGTCATGACAGTTCTGGGGCCAACGTCCTGACTTTC.

A few counts support this clone. In the same sample, other DNA sequences code for this CDR3. CDR3 sequence: CASSLSNYLTDTQYF. CDR3 in DNA: TGTGCCAGCAGTTTATCGAACTACCTCACAGATACGCAGTATTTT. The rearrangement joins TRBV27 to TRBJ2-3; D is ambiguous. This CDR3 has 15 amino acids. Germline V CDR1 and CDR2: MNHEY, SMNVEV (reference sequence). The ends were cut back, 0 bases at V and 2 bases at J, with 9 bases in the middle.

The rearrangement links TRBV27 to TRBJ2-2; D unresolved. This CDR3 is 14 amino acids long. Per germline, CDR1 MNHEY and CDR2 SMNVEV (reference sequence). V lost 1 base to trimming and J lost 1 base, with 4 bases between them. The CDR3 DNA is TGTGCCAGCAGTTTATTACAGAACACCGGGGAGCTGTTTTTT. This codes for CASSLLQNTGELFF.

The genes are TRBV10-2 and TRBJ2-3; perhaps TRBD2 as D (6 bases). Trimming cost V 6 bases and J 6 bases, with 16 bases left between them. The germline CDR1 and CDR2 sequences are WSHSY and SAAADI. This CDR3 has 14 residues. CDR3 sequence: CASRTSSARDTQYF. The CDR3 nucleotides are TGCGCCAGCAGGACCTCTAGCGCGAGGGATACGCAGTATTTT.

The chain uses TRBV2 and TRBJ2-5; D unclear. Trimming took off 4 bases at V and 5 bases at J, with 17 bases between the two ends. The CDR3 consists of 15 residues. Germline assignment: CDR1 SNHLY and CDR2 FYNNEI. DNA of the CDR3: TGTGCCAGCAGTGTATCCGGAGATCCCAAGGAGACCCAGTACTTC. Amino acids: CASSVSGDPKETQYF.

This chain joins TRBV18 and TRBJ2-3; D might be TRBD2 (6 bases). Germline-derived CDR1 and CDR2 are KGHSH and LQKENI. Trimming removed 5 bases at V and 2 bases at J, with 14 bases between. The CDR3 has 15 amino acids. CDR3 sequence (DNA): TGTGCCAGCTCAGGGTCAGCTAGCGTCACAGATACGCAGTATTTT. This translates into CASSGSASVTDTQYF.